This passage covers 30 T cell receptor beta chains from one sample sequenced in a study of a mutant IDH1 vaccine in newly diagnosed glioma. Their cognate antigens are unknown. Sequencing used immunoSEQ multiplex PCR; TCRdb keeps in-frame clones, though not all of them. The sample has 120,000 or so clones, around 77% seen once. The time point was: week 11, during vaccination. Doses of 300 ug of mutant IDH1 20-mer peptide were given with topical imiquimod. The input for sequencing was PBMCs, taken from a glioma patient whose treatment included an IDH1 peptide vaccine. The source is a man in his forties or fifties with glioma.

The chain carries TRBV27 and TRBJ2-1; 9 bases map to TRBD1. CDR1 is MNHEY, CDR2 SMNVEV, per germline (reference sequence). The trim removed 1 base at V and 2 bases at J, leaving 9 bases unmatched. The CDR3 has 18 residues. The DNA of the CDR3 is TGTGCCAGCAGTTTATATCGAAGGGGACAGGGCCCCTACAATGAGCAGTTCTTC. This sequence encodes CASSLYRRGQGPYNEQFF.

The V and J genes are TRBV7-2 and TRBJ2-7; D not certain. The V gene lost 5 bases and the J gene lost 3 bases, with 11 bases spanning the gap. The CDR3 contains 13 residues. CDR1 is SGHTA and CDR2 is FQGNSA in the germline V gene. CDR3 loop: CASSPGLGYEQYF. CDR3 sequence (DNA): TGTGCCAGCAGCCCCGGCCTAGGCTACGAGCAGTACTTC.

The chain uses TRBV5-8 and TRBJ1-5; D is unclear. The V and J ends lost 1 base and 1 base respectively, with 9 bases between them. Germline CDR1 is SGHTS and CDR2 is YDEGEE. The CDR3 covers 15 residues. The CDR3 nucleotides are TGTGCCAGCAGCTTGACGGATTGGAGCAATCAGCCCCAGCATTTT. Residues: CASSLTDWSNQPQHF.

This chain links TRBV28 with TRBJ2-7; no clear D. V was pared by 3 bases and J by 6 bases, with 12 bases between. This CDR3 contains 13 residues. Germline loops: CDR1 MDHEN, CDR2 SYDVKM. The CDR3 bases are TGTGCCAGCAGTTTTTTTTATTCGGGCGAGCAGTACTTC. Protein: CASSFFYSGEQYF. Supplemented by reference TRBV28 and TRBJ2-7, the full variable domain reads DVKVTQSSRYLVKRTGEKVFLECVQDMDHENMFWYRQDPGLGLRLIYFSYDVKMKEKGDIPEGYSVSREKKERFSLILESASTNQTSMYLCASSFFYSGEQYFGPGTRLTVT.

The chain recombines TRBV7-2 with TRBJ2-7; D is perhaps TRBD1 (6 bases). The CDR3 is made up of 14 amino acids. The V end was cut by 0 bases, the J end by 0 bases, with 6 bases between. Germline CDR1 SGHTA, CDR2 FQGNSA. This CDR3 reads CASSLATGSYEQYF. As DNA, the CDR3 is TGTGCCAGCAGCTTAGCGACAGGCTCCTACGAGCAGTACTTC.

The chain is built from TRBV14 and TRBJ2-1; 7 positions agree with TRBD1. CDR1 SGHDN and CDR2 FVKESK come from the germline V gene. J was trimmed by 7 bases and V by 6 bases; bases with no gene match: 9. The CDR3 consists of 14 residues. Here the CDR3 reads CASSAVRGSNEQFF. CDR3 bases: TGTGCCAGCAGTGCTGTCAGGGGGTCGAATGAGCAGTTCTTC.

CDR3 nucleotides: TGTGCCAGCAGCAAAACCGGGACAGGGGTTGAGACCCAGTACTTC. Amino acid sequence: CASSKTGTGVETQYF. V is TRBV7-2 and J is TRBJ2-5; TRBD1 matches at 10 bases. Trimming at V came to 5 bases and at J to 5 bases, leaving 8 bases not matched to a gene. The CDR3 spans 15 residues. Germline lookup yields CDR1 SGHTA and CDR2 FQGNSA.

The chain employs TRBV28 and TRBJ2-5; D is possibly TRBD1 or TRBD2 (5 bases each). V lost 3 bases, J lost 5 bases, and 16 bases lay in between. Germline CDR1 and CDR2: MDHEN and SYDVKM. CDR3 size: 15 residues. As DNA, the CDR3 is TGTGCCAGCAGTTTCGGGACGGGCCTTGGGGAGACCCAGTACTTC. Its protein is CASSFGTGLGETQYF.

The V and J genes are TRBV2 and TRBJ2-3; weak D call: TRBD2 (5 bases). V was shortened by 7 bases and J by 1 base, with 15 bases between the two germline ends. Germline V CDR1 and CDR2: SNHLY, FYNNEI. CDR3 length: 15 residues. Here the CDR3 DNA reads TGTGCCAGCAACGGACTCCAGTTCGGCACAGATACGCAGTATTTT. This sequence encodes CASNGLQFGTDTQYF.

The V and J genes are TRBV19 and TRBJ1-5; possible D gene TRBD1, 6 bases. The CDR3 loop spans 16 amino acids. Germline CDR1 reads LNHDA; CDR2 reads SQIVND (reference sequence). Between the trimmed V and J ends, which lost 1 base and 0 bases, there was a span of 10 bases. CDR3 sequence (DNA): TGTGCCAGTAGTATAGGACAGGTCATTAGCAATCAGCCCCAGCATTTT. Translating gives CASSIGQVISNQPQHF. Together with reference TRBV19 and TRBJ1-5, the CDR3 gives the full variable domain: DGGITQSPKYLFRKEGQNVTLSCEQNLNHDAMYWYRQDPGQGLRLIYYSQIVNDFQKGDIAEGYSVSREKKESFPLTVTSAQKNPTAFYLCASSIGQVISNQPQHFGDGTRLSIL.

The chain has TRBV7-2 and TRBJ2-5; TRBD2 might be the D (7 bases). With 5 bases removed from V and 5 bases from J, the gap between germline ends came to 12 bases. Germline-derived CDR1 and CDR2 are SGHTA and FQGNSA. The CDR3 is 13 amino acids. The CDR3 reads CASSEGGLETQYF. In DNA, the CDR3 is TGTGCCAGCAGCGAGGGGGGGCTCGAGACCCAGTACTTC.

The CDR3 spells CASSQDWATGNYGYTF. The DNA for the CDR3 is TGCGCCAGCAGCCAAGATTGGGCCACAGGGAACTATGGCTACACCTTC. This rearrangement joins TRBV4-3 to TRBJ1-2; TRBD1 is a possible D gene (6 bases). Germline V gene lookup returns CDR1 LGHNA and CDR2 YSLEER. CDR3 length equals 16 residues. With 0 bases removed from V and 2 bases from J, the gap between germline ends came to 13 bases.

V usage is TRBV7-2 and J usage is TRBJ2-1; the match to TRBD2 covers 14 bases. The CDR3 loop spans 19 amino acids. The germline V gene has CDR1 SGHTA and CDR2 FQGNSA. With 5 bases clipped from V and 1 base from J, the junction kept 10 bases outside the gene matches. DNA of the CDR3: TGTGCCAGCAGCCTACGACTAGCGGGAGGGCCAGGGTCCTACAATGAGCAGTTCTTC. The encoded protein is CASSLRLAGGPGSYNEQFF.

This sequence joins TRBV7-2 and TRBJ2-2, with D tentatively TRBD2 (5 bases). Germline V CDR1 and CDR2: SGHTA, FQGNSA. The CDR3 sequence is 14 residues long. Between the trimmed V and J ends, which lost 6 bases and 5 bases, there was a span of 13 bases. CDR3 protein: CASRTPWETGELFF. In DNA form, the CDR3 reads TGTGCCAGCAGGACGCCGTGGGAGACCGGGGAGCTGTTTTTT. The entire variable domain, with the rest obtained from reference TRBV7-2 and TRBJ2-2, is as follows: GAGVSQSPSNKVTEKGKDVELRCDPISGHTALYWYRQSLGQGLEFLIYFQGNSAPDKSGLPSDRFSAERTGGSVSTLTIQRTQQEDSAVYLCASRTPWETGELFFGEGSRLTVL.

CDR3 in DNA: TGTGCCAGCAGCTGGACAGCCAATCAGCCCCAGCATTTT. It encodes CASSWTANQPQHF. The genes are TRBV14 and TRBJ1-5, with D perhaps matching TRBD1 (6 bases). The germline V gene has CDR1 SGHDN and CDR2 FVKESK. CDR3 length: 13 amino acids. V lost 5 bases, J lost 3 bases, and 8 bases lay in between.

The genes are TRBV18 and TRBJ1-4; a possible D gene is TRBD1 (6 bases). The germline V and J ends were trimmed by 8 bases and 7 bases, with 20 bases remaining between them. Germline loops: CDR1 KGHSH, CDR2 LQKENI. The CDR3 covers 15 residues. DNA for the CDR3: TGTGCCAGCGCGCCCAGGGGCAGCAGTGGTGAAAAACTGTTTTTT. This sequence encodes CASAPRGSSGEKLFF.

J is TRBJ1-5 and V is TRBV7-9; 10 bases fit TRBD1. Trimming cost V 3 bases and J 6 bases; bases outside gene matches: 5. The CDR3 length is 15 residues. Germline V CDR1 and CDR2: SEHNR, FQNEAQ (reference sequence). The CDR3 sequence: CASSFDRGPGQPQHF. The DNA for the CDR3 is TGTGCCAGCAGCTTCGACAGGGGGCCGGGTCAGCCCCAGCATTTT.

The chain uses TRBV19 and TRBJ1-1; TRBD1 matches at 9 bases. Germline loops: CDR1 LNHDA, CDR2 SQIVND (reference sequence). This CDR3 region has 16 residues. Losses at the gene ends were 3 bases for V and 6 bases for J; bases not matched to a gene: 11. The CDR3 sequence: CASSMGIGTGRAEAFF. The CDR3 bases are TGTGCCAGTAGTATGGGGATTGGGACAGGGCGAGCTGAAGCTTTCTTT.

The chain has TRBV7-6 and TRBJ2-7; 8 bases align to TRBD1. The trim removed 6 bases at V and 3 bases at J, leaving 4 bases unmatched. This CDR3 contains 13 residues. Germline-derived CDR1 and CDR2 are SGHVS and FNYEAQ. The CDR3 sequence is CASSRTGNYEQYF. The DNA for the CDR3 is TGTGCCAGCAGTCGGACAGGGAACTACGAGCAGTACTTC.

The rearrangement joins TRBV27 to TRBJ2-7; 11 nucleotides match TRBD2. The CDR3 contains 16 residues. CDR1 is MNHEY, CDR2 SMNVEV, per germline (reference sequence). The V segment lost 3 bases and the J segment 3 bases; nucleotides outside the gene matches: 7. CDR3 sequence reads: CASSFLTSGTFYEQYF. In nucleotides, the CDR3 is TGTGCCAGCAGTTTTCTGACTAGCGGGACCTTCTACGAGCAGTACTTC.

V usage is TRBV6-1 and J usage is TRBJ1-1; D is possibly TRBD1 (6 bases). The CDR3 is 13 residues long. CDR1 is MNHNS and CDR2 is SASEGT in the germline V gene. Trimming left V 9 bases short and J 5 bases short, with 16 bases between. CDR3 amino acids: CASLARGWTEAFF. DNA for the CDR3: TGTGCCAGTCTAGCTAGGGGGTGGACTGAAGCTTTCTTT.

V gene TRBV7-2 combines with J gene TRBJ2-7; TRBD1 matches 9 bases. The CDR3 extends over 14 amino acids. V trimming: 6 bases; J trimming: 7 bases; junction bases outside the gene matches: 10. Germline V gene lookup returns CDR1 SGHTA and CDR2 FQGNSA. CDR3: CASRVTGGAGEQYF. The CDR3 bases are TGTGCCAGCAGAGTCACAGGGGGCGCGGGGGAGCAGTACTTC.

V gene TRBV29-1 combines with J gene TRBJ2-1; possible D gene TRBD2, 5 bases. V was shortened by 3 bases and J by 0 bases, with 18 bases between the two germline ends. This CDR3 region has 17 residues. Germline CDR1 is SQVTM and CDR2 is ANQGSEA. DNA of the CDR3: TGCAGCGTTGAGGGAGCGATGGCCCCAAGCTCCTACAATGAGCAGTTCTTC. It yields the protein CSVEGAMAPSSYNEQFF.

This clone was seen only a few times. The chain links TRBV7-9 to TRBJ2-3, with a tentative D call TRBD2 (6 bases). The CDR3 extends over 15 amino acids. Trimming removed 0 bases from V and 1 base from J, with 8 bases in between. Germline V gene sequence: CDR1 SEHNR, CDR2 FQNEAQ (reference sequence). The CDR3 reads CASSLAGGRTDTQYF. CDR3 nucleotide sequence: TGTGCCAGCAGCTTAGCGGGGGGTCGCACAGATACGCAGTATTTT.

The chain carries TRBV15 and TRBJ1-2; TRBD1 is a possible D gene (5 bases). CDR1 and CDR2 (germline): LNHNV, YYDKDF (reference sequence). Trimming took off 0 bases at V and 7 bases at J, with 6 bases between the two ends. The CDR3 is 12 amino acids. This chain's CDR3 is CATSRDQGGYTF. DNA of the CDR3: TGTGCCACCAGCAGAGATCAGGGTGGCTACACCTTC. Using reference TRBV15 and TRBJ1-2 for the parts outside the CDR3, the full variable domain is DAMVIQNPRYQVTQFGKPVTLSCSQTLNHNVMYWYQQKSSQAPKLLFHYYDKDFNNEADTPDNFQSRRPNTSFCFLDIRSPGLGDTAMYLCATSRDQGGYTFGSGTRLTVV.

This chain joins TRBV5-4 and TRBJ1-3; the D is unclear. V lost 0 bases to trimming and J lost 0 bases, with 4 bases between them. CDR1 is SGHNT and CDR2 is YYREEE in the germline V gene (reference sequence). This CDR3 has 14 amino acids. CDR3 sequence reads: CASSLEFSGNTIYF. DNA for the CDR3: TGTGCCAGCAGCTTGGAGTTCTCTGGAAACACCATATATTTT.

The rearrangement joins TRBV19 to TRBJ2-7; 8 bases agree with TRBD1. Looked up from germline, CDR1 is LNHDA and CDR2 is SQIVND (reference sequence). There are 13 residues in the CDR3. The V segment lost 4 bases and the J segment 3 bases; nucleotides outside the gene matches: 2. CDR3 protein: CASSRDRFYEQYF. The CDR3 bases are TGTGCCAGTAGTAGGGACAGGTTCTACGAGCAGTACTTC.

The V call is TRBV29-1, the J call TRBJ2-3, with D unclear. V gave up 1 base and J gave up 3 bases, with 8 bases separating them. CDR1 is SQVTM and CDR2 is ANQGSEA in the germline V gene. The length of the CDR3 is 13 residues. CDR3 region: CSVEGARTDTQYF. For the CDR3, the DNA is TGCAGCGTTGAAGGGGCTAGAACAGATACGCAGTATTTT.

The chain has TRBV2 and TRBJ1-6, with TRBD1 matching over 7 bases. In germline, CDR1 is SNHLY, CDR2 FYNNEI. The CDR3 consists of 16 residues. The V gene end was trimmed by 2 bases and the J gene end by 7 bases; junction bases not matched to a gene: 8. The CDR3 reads CASSEPRGAQNSPLHF. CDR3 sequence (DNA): TGTGCCAGCAGTGAACCCAGGGGGGCGCAAAATTCACCCCTCCACTTT.

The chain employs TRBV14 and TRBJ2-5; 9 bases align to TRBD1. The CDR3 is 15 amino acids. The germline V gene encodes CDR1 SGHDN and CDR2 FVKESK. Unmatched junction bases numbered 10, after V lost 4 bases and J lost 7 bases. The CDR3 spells CASSLATGGYGTQYF. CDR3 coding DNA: TGTGCCAGCAGCCTGGCTACAGGGGGCTATGGGACCCAGTACTTC.